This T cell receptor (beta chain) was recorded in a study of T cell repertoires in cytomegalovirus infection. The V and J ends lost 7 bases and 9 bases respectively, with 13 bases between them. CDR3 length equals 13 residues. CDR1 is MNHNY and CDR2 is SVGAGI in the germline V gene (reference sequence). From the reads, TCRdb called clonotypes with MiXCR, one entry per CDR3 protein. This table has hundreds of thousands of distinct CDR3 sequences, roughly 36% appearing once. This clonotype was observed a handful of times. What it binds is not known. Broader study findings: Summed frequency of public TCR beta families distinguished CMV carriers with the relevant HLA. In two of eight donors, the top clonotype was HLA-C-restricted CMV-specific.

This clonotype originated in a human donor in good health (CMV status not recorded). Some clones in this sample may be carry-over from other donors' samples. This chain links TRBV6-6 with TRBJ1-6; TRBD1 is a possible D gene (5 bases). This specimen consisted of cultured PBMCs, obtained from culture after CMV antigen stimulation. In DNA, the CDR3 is TGTGCCAGCATCGCAACGGGGGGTTCACCCCTCCACTTT. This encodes CASIATGGSPLHF.